The 26 T cell receptor beta chains in this list originate from one sample, sequenced in a study of chemoradiotherapy in HPV16-positive cancers. Method: immunoSEQ multiplex PCR; TCRdb's copy keeps in-frame clones and lacks some. This sample yields about 5,000 clones, of which about 76% are seen a single time; 6.1% belongs to the top ten. The sequences come from tumor tissue, collected from a patient who underwent chemoradiotherapy. Source of these receptors: a human donor with HPV-associated anogenital cancer.

The chain uses TRBV6-6 and TRBJ2-1, with 12 bases fitting TRBD2. Germline CDR1 and CDR2: MNHNY and SVGAGI (reference sequence). The CDR3 runs 15 residues. Germline trimming cut 5 bases from V and 10 bases from J; bases unmatched to any gene: 9. CDR3 residues: CASSPILTSGGEQFF. The CDR3 DNA follows: TGTGCCAGCAGTCCAATCTTGACTAGCGGGGGCGAGCAGTTCTTC.

J is TRBJ2-2 and V is TRBV19; D is uncertain. The CDR3 runs to 13 residues. The ends were cut back, 7 bases at V and 4 bases at J, with 10 bases in the middle. CDR1 is LNHDA and CDR2 is SQIVND in the germline V gene (reference sequence). In DNA, the CDR3 is TGTGCCAGTAATCTAGGTTCCACCGGGGAGCTGTTTTTT. As protein: CASNLGSTGELFF.

The rearrangement joins TRBV6-4 to TRBJ2-2, with 7 bases lining up with TRBD1. This CDR3 has 15 amino acids. Losses at the gene ends were 5 bases for V and 3 bases for J; bases not matched to a gene: 6. Germline-derived CDR1 and CDR2 are MRHNA and SNTAGT. The DNA for the CDR3 is TGTGCCAGCAGTTCGACAGGGTCGGACACCGGGGAGCTGTTTTTT. It codes for CASSSTGSDTGELFF.

V gene TRBV28 combines with J gene TRBJ1-1; D ambiguous. Trimming cost V 4 bases and J 4 bases, with 7 bases left between them. This CDR3 has 12 amino acids. CDR1 and CDR2 (germline): MDHEN, SYDVKM. The CDR3: CASSSMITEAFF. The CDR3 DNA sequence: TGTGCCAGCAGTTCTATGATCACTGAAGCTTTCTTT.

V gene TRBV27 combines with J gene TRBJ1-5, with D hard to call. The V end was cut by 1 base, the J end by 6 bases, with 10 bases between. The germline V gene has CDR1 MNHEY and CDR2 SMNVEV (reference sequence). This CDR3 is built from 14 residues. CDR3: CASSLYGVGQPQHF. The DNA for the CDR3 is TGTGCCAGCAGTTTATACGGTGTGGGTCAGCCCCAGCATTTT.

V gene TRBV5-5 combines with J gene TRBJ2-3; no reliable D call. CDR3 size: 12 residues. From germline, CDR1 is SGHKS and CDR2 YYEKEE (reference sequence). The V and J ends lost 2 bases and 2 bases respectively, with 3 bases between them. The chain's CDR3 is CASSLATDTQYF. The CDR3 bases are TGTGCCAGCAGCTTAGCCACAGATACGCAGTATTTT.

This chain links TRBV5-4 with TRBJ2-6, with D unresolved. Germline V gene sequence: CDR1 SGHNT, CDR2 YYREEE (reference sequence). V lost 3 bases, J lost 1 base, and 8 bases lay in between. The CDR3 sequence is 15 residues long. This chain's CDR3 is CASSSPPSGANVLTF. The CDR3 nucleotides are TGTGCCAGCAGCTCCCCCCCGTCTGGGGCCAACGTCCTGACTTTC.

This sequence joins TRBV19 and TRBJ2-1, with D unresolved. The CDR3 contains 15 residues. Looked up from germline, CDR1 is LNHDA and CDR2 is SQIVND (reference sequence). The germline V and J ends were trimmed by 0 bases and 5 bases, with 11 bases remaining between them. The CDR3 coding sequence is TGTGCCAGTAGTATAGATCCCAGTTCCCACAATGAGCAGTTCTTC. Translation: CASSIDPSSHNEQFF. Supplemented by reference TRBV19 and TRBJ2-1, the full variable domain reads DGGITQSPKYLFRKEGQNVTLSCEQNLNHDAMYWYRQDPGQGLRLIYYSQIVNDFQKGDIAEGYSVSREKKESFPLTVTSAQKNPTAFYLCASSIDPSSHNEQFFGPGTRLTVL.

The chain joins TRBV6-1 to TRBJ1-4; a weak D match, TRBD1 (6 bases). This CDR3 spans 15 amino acids. V lost 4 bases, J lost 8 bases, and 17 bases lay in between. The germline V gene has CDR1 MNHNS and CDR2 SASEGT. Here the CDR3 DNA reads TGTGCCAGCAGTGCGACAGGCGTTTCGGGGGAAAAACTGTTTTTT. Its protein is CASSATGVSGEKLFF.

The chain employs TRBV6-5 and TRBJ2-2; 7 bases align to TRBD1. CDR1 is MNHEY and CDR2 is SVGAGI in the germline V gene. Trimming took 0 bases from V and 5 from J; bases not matched to a gene: 6. The CDR3 consists of 16 residues. CDR3 sequence: CASSYSVTTGTGELFF. The CDR3 DNA reads as TGTGCCAGCAGTTACTCGGTCACGACAGGGACCGGGGAGCTGTTTTTT.

The chain uses TRBV7-2 and TRBJ2-7, with D perhaps matching TRBD1 or TRBD2 (5 bases each). Germline V gene sequence: CDR1 SGHTA, CDR2 FQGNSA. This CDR3 is 14 amino acids long. The V gene lost 4 bases and the J gene lost 3 bases, with 13 bases spanning the gap. The CDR3 sequence is CASSSLLGVYEQYF. In DNA form, the CDR3 reads TGTGCCAGCAGCTCCCTCCTGGGGGTCTACGAGCAGTACTTC.

The chain joins TRBV4-2 to TRBJ1-2; 7 bases line up with TRBD1. The CDR3 runs to 15 residues. The V and J ends lost 0 bases and 6 bases, in that order; junction bases with no gene match: 7. The germline V gene has CDR1 LGHNA and CDR2 YNFKEQ. The CDR3 DNA reads TGTGCCAGCAGCCAAGAGACAGGGATTTGGGATGGCTACACCTTC. Amino acids: CASSQETGIWDGYTF.

The gene calls are TRBV5-4 and TRBJ2-7; no clear D gene. Between the trimmed V and J ends, which lost 4 bases and 6 bases, there was a span of 17 bases. This CDR3 is built from 14 residues. Germline CDR1 SGHNT, CDR2 YYREEE (reference sequence). The DNA for the CDR3 is TGTGCCAGCAGCCCCGGACCTACGACTCCCGAGCAGTACTTC. This translates into CASSPGPTTPEQYF. The full variable domain, its missing parts supplied by reference TRBV5-4 and TRBJ2-7, is ETGVTQSPTHLIKTRGQQVTLRCSSQSGHNTVSWYQQALGQGPQFIFQYYREEENGRGNFPPRFSGLQFPNYSSELNVNALELDDSALYLCASSPGPTTPEQYFGPGTRLTVT.

The chain combines TRBV2 with TRBJ1-3; possible D gene TRBD1, 6 bases. CDR3 length equals 13 residues. From germline, CDR1 is SNHLY and CDR2 FYNNEI. Trimming took 6 bases from V and 3 from J, leaving 9 bases between them. The CDR3 nucleotides are TGTGCCAGCAGAACAGGGAATGGAAACACCATATATTTT. It is translated as CASRTGNGNTIYF.

The chain carries TRBV7-6 and TRBJ2-4; 14 nucleotides match TRBD2. CDR3 length: 21 residues. Germline V gene data show CDR1 as SGHVS and CDR2 as FNYEAQ. V trimming: 5 bases; J trimming: 8 bases; junction bases outside the gene matches: 23. The CDR3 protein is CASSLEPPPTSGGAGGDIQYF. DNA for the CDR3: TGTGCCAGCAGCCTAGAACCTCCGCCGACTAGCGGGGGGGCCGGTGGCGACATTCAGTACTTC.

This rearrangement joins TRBV30 to TRBJ1-1, with 11 bases aligning to TRBD1. Unmatched junction bases numbered 10, after V lost 2 bases and J lost 5 bases. Germline lookup yields CDR1 GTSNPN and CDR2 SVGIG (reference sequence). This CDR3 comprises 16 residues. CDR3 protein: CAWSPRTGGAGTEAFF. CDR3 sequence (DNA): TGTGCCTGGAGTCCCCGGACAGGGGGCGCGGGGACTGAAGCTTTCTTT.

This sequence joins TRBV5-4 and TRBJ2-1, with no clear D. Trimming left V 3 bases short and J 4 bases short, with 14 bases between. CDR3 length: 15 residues. Germline loops: CDR1 SGHNT, CDR2 YYREEE (reference sequence). CDR3 in DNA: TGTGCCAGCAGCTATCAAAAGTGGGTTTACAATGAGCAGTTCTTC. Translation gives CASSYQKWVYNEQFF. The variable domain in full, completed from reference TRBV5-4 and TRBJ2-1, reads ETGVTQSPTHLIKTRGQQVTLRCSSQSGHNTVSWYQQALGQGPQFIFQYYREEENGRGNFPPRFSGLQFPNYSSELNVNALELDDSALYLCASSYQKWVYNEQFFGPGTRLTVL.

In this sample, this clone is large. The genes are TRBV16 and TRBJ1-5; D gene uncertain. V was trimmed by 0 bases and J by 2 bases, leaving 8 bases between them. The germline gives CDR1 KGHSY, CDR2 FQNENV. The CDR3 loop spans 15 amino acids. Written as DNA, the CDR3 is TGTGCCAGCAGCCAATCGTACAGCCGCAATCAGCCCCAGCATTTT. The encoded protein is CASSQSYSRNQPQHF.

This clone was seen a single time. The chain employs TRBV10-3 and TRBJ2-2; TRBD1 might be the D (5 bases). The CDR3 runs to 12 residues. The germline V gene encodes CDR1 ENHRY and CDR2 SYGVKD. V was clipped by 10 bases and J by 5 bases, with 11 bases between them. The CDR3 coding sequence is TGTGCCACAGACCAGGGTACCGGGGAGCTGTTTTTT. Translated: CATDQGTGELFF.

The chain carries TRBV5-1 and TRBJ2-3, with 8 nucleotides matching TRBD2. In germline, CDR1 is SGHRS, CDR2 YFSETQ. V shed 4 bases and J 5 bases; nucleotides not matched to a gene: 6. The CDR3 runs 14 residues. The CDR3 sequence: CASSISSGQDTQYF. DNA of the CDR3: TGCGCCAGCAGCATATCTAGCGGGCAAGATACGCAGTATTTT.

The chain couples TRBV7-2 to TRBJ1-1, with D perhaps matching TRBD1 (5 bases). Trimming removed 2 bases at V and 5 bases at J, with 9 bases between. Germline V CDR1 and CDR2: SGHTA, FQGNSA. The CDR3 loop spans 13 amino acids. CDR3 residues: CASSLYRGTEAFF. The CDR3 DNA is TGTGCCAGCAGCTTATATAGGGGAACTGAAGCTTTCTTT.

V gene TRBV11-2 combines with J gene TRBJ2-5; the D is unclear. Germline V gene lookup returns CDR1 SGHAT and CDR2 FQNNGV. Trimming left V 3 bases short and J 1 base short, with 6 bases between. The CDR3 has 13 residues. The CDR3: CASSFGSQETQYF. DNA of the CDR3: TGTGCCAGCAGCTTCGGTAGCCAAGAGACCCAGTACTTC. Variable domain in full (rest from reference TRBV11-2 and TRBJ2-5): EAGVAQSPRYKIIEKRQSVAFWCNPISGHATLYWYQQILGQGPKLLIQFQNNGVVDDSQLPKDRFSAERLKGVDSTLKIQPAKLEDSAVYLCASSFGSQETQYFGPGTRLLVL.

The chain combines TRBV5-8 with TRBJ2-3; D possibly uses TRBD1 or TRBD2 (5 bases each). V lost 4 bases and J lost 4, with 13 bases in between. This CDR3 spans 14 amino acids. CDR1 and CDR2 (germline): SGHTS, YDEGEE. The CDR3 here is CASSKTQGADTQYF. The CDR3 nucleotides read TGTGCCAGCAGCAAGACTCAGGGAGCAGATACGCAGTATTTT.

The genes are TRBV5-4 and TRBJ2-5; 8 nucleotides agree with TRBD1. The J segment lost 1 base and the V segment lost 4 bases, leaving 3 bases of the junction unmatched. The CDR3 extends over 14 amino acids. Germline V gives CDR1 SGHNT, CDR2 YYREEE (reference sequence). CDR3 region: CASSRQGSQETQYF. In DNA form, the CDR3 reads TGTGCCAGCAGCCGACAGGGGTCCCAAGAGACCCAGTACTTC.

This clone has just a few counts. The rearrangement uses TRBV2 and TRBJ1-1; 7 bases are shared with TRBD1. Trimming removed 6 bases from V and 3 bases from J; junction bases left unmatched: 7. Germline CDR1 reads SNHLY; CDR2 reads FYNNEI. The CDR3 contains 14 residues. The chain's CDR3 is CASSQQGLDTEAFF. CDR3 nucleotide sequence: TGTGCCAGCAGCCAACAGGGGTTGGACACTGAAGCTTTCTTT.

The V call is TRBV10-3, the J call TRBJ1-2; D is uncertain. The CDR3 is 15 residues long. V was shortened by 7 bases and J by 6 bases, with 21 bases between the two germline ends. Germline V gives CDR1 ENHRY, CDR2 SYGVKD. This CDR3 reads CAINEMEGHSNGYTF. The DNA for the CDR3 is TGTGCCATCAACGAGATGGAGGGTCATTCGAATGGCTACACCTTC.